A single sample is the source of the 21 T cell receptor beta chains below, sequenced in a study of cytomegalovirus exposure and HLA in healthy donors. PCR was performed using 60 Vbeta and 13 Jbeta primers. Sequencing was performed with immunoSEQ multiplex PCR; in TCRdb, only in-frame clones are kept and a portion is missing. The sample shows 100,000 to 150,000 clones, 70% to 85% of them seen only once. Sequencing was carried out using PBMCs. All receptors come from a woman aged 55-69 years in good health and CMV-seropositive.

V and J are TRBV6-5 and TRBJ2-1; 9 bases match TRBD1. The CDR3 contains 15 residues. Germline CDR1 MNHEY, CDR2 SVGAGI. V lost 2 bases and J lost 9; bases outside the gene matches: 8. For the CDR3, the DNA is TGTGCCAGCAGTTACCGGACAGGGGCATCAAGTGAGCAGTTCTTC. This translates into CASSYRTGASSEQFF.

The chain has TRBV7-9 and TRBJ1-2; 10 bases line up with TRBD1. Germline values: CDR1 SEHNR, CDR2 FQNEAQ (reference sequence). V was pared by 3 bases and J by 1 base, with 2 bases of the junction left unmatched. The CDR3 loop spans 15 amino acids. CDR3: CASSLTGGLNYGYTF. The CDR3 DNA reads TGTGCCAGCAGCTTGACAGGGGGCCTTAACTATGGCTACACCTTC. Drawing the rest from reference TRBV7-9 and TRBJ1-2, the complete variable domain is DTGVSQNPRHKITKRGQNVTFRCDPISEHNRLYWYRQTLGQGPEFLTYFQNEAQLEKSRLLSDRFSAERPKGSFSTLEIQRTEQGDSAMYLCASSLTGGLNYGYTFGSGTRLTVV.

The chain carries TRBV10-1 and TRBJ2-3; 13 bases match TRBD2. Per the germline V gene, CDR1 is WNHNN and CDR2 is SYGVQD (reference sequence). The CDR3 runs to 16 residues. The V and J ends lost 4 bases and 4 bases, in that order; junction bases with no gene match: 5. In DNA form, the CDR3 reads TGCGCCAGCAGTGCCCTAGGGACTAGCGGGGCAGATACGCAGTATTTT. Residues: CASSALGTSGADTQYF.

The chain carries TRBV6-4 and TRBJ2-1; 9 bases fit TRBD2. Germline CDR1 and CDR2: MRHNA and SNTAGT. The CDR3 extends over 16 amino acids. V lost 6 bases to trimming and J lost 3 bases; unmatched junction nucleotides: 9. DNA of the CDR3: TGTGCCAGCAGCCCCCTCCGACTAGCGGACTACAATGAGCAGTTCTTC. This translates into CASSPLRLADYNEQFF.

This chain uses TRBV2 with TRBJ1-1; D not resolved. Germline CDR1 SNHLY, CDR2 FYNNEI. The ends were cut back, 5 bases at V and 0 bases at J, with 13 bases in the middle. The CDR3 spans 15 residues. The CDR3: CASSPPLSVNTEAFF. CDR3 nucleotides: TGTGCCAGCAGTCCCCCCCTTTCAGTGAACACTGAAGCTTTCTTT.

Points on this clone: One junction end disagrees with the germline gene, perhaps due to a read error. The chain employs TRBV27 and TRBJ2-6; TRBD1 aligns across 8 bases. The germline V gene has CDR1 MNHEY and CDR2 SMNVEV (reference sequence). The CDR3 is made up of 18 amino acids. DNA of the CDR3: TGTGCTAGCACTTTTACAGGGGGTCATTACTCTGGGGCCAACGTCCTGACTTTC. Its translation is CASTFTGGHYSGANVLTF.

This chain uses TRBV5-4 with TRBJ1-2, with D perhaps matching TRBD1 (5 bases). Germline V lookup: CDR1 SGHNT, CDR2 YYREEE (reference sequence). The CDR3 extends over 15 amino acids. Trimming pared 4 bases from V and 3 bases from J, leaving 16 bases between. CDR3 region: CASSLLGGPDYGYTF. The CDR3, as DNA: TGTGCCAGCAGCCTTCTGGGGGGTCCCGACTATGGCTACACCTTC.

V is TRBV25-1 and J is TRBJ2-5, with a tentative D call TRBD1 (5 bases). Judging by the DNA end, TRBJ2-7 fits better; the J call may be wrong. From germline, CDR1 is MGHDK and CDR2 SYGVNS. This CDR3 is built from 12 residues. CDR3 residues: CASSFAGSEQYF. CDR3 sequence (DNA): TGTGCCAGCAGTTTCGCAGGGTCCGAGCAGTACTTC.

The J gene is TRBJ1-6, the V gene TRBV6-1; D remains ambiguous. Germline lookup yields CDR1 MNHNS and CDR2 SASEGT. There are 11 residues in the CDR3. Trimming pared 8 bases from V and 4 bases from J, leaving 3 bases between. CDR3 residues: CASEYNSPLHF. DNA of the CDR3: TGTGCCAGCGAGTATAATTCACCCCTCCACTTT.

The chain is built from TRBV5-1 and TRBJ2-3; 9 bases match TRBD2. The CDR3 contains 16 residues. Unmatched junction bases numbered 3, after V lost 0 bases and J lost 1 base. Germline-derived CDR1 and CDR2 are SGHRS and YFSETQ. CDR3 sequence (DNA): TGCGCCAGCAGCTTGGTAGCGGGGGCCCGCACAGATACGCAGTATTTT. Translation gives CASSLVAGARTDTQYF.

This clone has more than one count but fewer than ten. The chain couples TRBV28 to TRBJ1-5, with D tentatively TRBD1 (6 bases). V gave up 6 bases and J gave up 5 bases, with 17 bases separating them. Per the germline V gene, CDR1 is MDHEN and CDR2 is SYDVKM. There are 15 residues in the CDR3. The CDR3 sequence is CASSLGQFQDQPQHF. The CDR3 region has the DNA TGTGCCAGCAGCCTTGGACAGTTTCAGGATCAGCCCCAGCATTTT.

This chain links TRBV2 with TRBJ1-1; 8 positions match TRBD1. Germline V gene sequence: CDR1 SNHLY, CDR2 FYNNEI. J was trimmed by 0 bases and V by 8 bases; bases with no gene match: 11. CDR3 length: 16 amino acids. CDR3 sequence reads: CASDYHGTGMNTEAFF. The CDR3 coding sequence is TGTGCCAGCGATTACCACGGGACAGGCATGAACACTGAAGCTTTCTTT.

The chain uses TRBV19 and TRBJ2-2, with 12 nucleotides matching TRBD2. V was pared by 1 base and J by 5 bases, with 11 bases of the junction left unmatched. The CDR3 extends over 19 amino acids. Germline loops: CDR1 LNHDA, CDR2 SQIVND (reference sequence). CDR3 protein: CASSIAFARLAGATGELFF. CDR3 nucleotide sequence: TGTGCCAGTAGTATAGCCTTTGCCAGACTAGCGGGAGCTACCGGGGAGCTGTTTTTT.

J is TRBJ2-1 and V is TRBV9; the match to TRBD2 covers 14 bases. Germline assignment: CDR1 SGDLS and CDR2 YYNGEE. The trim removed 5 bases at V and 9 bases at J, leaving 7 bases unmatched. CDR3 length: 15 residues. In DNA form, the CDR3 reads TGTGCCAGCAGTCAGACTAGCGGGGGGGCCGGTGAGCAGTTCTTC. Translated, it gives CASSQTSGGAGEQFF.

Notes on this clone: Other DNA variants within this sample encode the same CDR3. The chain joins TRBV7-9 to TRBJ1-1; D is undetermined. The V end lost 0 bases, the J end lost 1 base, and 6 bases lay between the germline ends. Germline values: CDR1 SEHNR, CDR2 FQNEAQ (reference sequence). The CDR3 has 14 amino acids. The DNA of the CDR3 is TGTGCCAGCAGCTTAGCGGGAGGGAACACTGAAGCTTTCTTT. This translates into CASSLAGGNTEAFF.

This clone appeared once. The chain joins TRBV14 to TRBJ1-1; D might be TRBD1 (5 bases). Germline CDR1 reads SGHDN; CDR2 reads FVKESK. The length of the CDR3 is 13 residues. The V end was cut by 6 bases, the J end by 2 bases, with 10 bases between. The CDR3 spells CASRMGLNTEAFF. The CDR3 DNA reads TGTGCCAGCAGGATGGGACTTAACACTGAAGCTTTCTTT. The whole variable domain, filled in from reference TRBV14 and TRBJ1-1, reads EAGVTQFPSHSVIEKGQTVTLRCDPISGHDNLYWYRRVMGKEIKFLLHFVKESKQDESGMPNNRFLAERTGGTYSTLKVQPAELEDSGVYFCASRMGLNTEAFFGQGTRLTVV.

The gene calls are TRBV4-2 and TRBJ1-2, with D unresolved. The CDR3 spans 13 residues. Looked up from germline, CDR1 is LGHNA and CDR2 is YNFKEQ. Trimming took off 4 bases at V and 7 bases at J, with 13 bases between the two ends. The CDR3 is CASSPPGLRGYTF. DNA of the CDR3: TGTGCCAGCAGCCCCCCGGGGTTGCGTGGCTACACCTTC.

This chain uses TRBV20-1 with TRBJ2-5; maybe TRBD1 (5 bases). The V end lost 6 bases, the J end lost 5 bases, and 10 bases lay between the germline ends. This CDR3 spans 11 amino acids. Germline CDR1 reads DFQATT; CDR2 reads SNEGSKA (reference sequence). CDR3 loop: CSASSGETQYF. The CDR3 nucleotides are TGCAGTGCCTCCTCAGGGGAGACCCAGTACTTC.

The V call is TRBV28, the J call TRBJ1-2; 7 bases align to TRBD1. This CDR3 is 13 amino acids long. The germline V gene encodes CDR1 MDHEN and CDR2 SYDVKM. V was pared by 10 bases and J by 4 bases, with 9 bases of the junction left unmatched. Here the CDR3 reads CATSSGQAYGYTF. CDR3 coding DNA: TGTGCCACCTCCTCCGGACAGGCCTATGGCTACACCTTC.

The chain recombines TRBV6-6 with TRBJ1-1; TRBD1 is a possible D gene (5 bases). Germline lookup yields CDR1 MNHNY and CDR2 SVGAGI (reference sequence). Trimming shortened V by 7 bases and J by 11 bases, and 11 bases separated the two germline ends. The CDR3 has 10 residues. For the CDR3, the DNA is TGTGCCAGCACGTCGGGGGGGGCTTTCTTT. This codes for CASTSGGAFF.

In this sample, this clone turned up a few times. CDR3 coding DNA: TGTGCCAGCAGCCCCGGGACTAGCGGGGGGAGCTCCTACAATGAGCAGTTCTTC. As protein: CASSPGTSGGSSYNEQFF. This chain joins TRBV7-9 and TRBJ2-1; 15 bases are shared with TRBD2. This CDR3 is 18 amino acids long. The ends lost 5 bases at V and 0 bases at J; junction bases unmatched: 5. Looked up from germline, CDR1 is SEHNR and CDR2 is FQNEAQ (reference sequence). Full variable domain (missing parts from reference TRBV7-9 and TRBJ2-1): DTGVSQNPRHKITKRGQNVTFRCDPISEHNRLYWYRQTLGQGPEFLTYFQNEAQLEKSRLLSDRFSAERPKGSFSTLEIQRTEQGDSAMYLCASSPGTSGGSSYNEQFFGPGTRLTVL.